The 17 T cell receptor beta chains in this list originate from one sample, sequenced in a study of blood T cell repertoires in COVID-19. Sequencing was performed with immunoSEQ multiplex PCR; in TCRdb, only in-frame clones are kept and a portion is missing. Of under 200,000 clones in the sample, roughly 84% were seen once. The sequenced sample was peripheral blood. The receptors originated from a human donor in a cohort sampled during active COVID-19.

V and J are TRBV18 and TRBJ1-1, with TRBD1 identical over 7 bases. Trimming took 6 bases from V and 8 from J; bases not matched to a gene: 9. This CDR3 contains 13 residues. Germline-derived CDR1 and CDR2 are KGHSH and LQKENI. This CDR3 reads CASSRQGDLEAFF. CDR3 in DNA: TGTGCCAGCTCCCGGCAGGGGGATTTAGAAGCTTTCTTT.

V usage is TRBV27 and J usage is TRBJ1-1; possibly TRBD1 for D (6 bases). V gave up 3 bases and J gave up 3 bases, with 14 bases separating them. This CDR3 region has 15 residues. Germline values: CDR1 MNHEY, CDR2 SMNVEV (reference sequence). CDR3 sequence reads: CASSFAAGVDTEAFF. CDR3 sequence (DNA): TGTGCCAGCAGTTTCGCGGCAGGGGTCGACACTGAAGCTTTCTTT.

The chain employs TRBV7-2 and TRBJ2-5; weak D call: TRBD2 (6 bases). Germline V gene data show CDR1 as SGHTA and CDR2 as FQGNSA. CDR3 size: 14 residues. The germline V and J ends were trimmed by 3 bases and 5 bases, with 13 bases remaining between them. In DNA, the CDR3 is TGTGCCAGCAGCTTGAGCGGGTTTAAGGAGACCCAGTACTTC. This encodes CASSLSGFKETQYF.

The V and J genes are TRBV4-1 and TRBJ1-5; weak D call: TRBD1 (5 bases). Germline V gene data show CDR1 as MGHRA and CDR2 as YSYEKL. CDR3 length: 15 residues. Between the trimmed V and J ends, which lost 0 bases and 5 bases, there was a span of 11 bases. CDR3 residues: CASSQDQGTDQPQHF. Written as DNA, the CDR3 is TGCGCCAGCAGCCAAGATCAGGGAACGGATCAGCCCCAGCATTTT.

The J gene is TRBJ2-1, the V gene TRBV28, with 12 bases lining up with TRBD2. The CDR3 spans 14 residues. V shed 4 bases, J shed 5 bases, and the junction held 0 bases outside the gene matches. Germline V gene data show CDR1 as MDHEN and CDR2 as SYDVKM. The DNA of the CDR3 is TGTGCCAGCAGTTGGACTAGCGGGAACAATGAGCAGTTCTTC. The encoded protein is CASSWTSGNNEQFF.

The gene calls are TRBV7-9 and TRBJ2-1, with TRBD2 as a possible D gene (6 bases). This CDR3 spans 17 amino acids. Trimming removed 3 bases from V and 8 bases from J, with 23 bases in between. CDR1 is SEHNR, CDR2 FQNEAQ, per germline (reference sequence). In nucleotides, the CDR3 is TGTGCCAGCAGCTTGACTTTGAGAATGGAGGGCGGGGATGAGCAGTTCTTC. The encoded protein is CASSLTLRMEGGDEQFF.

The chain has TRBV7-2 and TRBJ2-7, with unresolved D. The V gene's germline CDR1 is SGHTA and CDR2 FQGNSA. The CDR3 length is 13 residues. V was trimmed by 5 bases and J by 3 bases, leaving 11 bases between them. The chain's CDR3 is CASSLTNNYEQYF. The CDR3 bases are TGTGCCAGCAGCCTCACCAACAACTACGAGCAGTACTTC.

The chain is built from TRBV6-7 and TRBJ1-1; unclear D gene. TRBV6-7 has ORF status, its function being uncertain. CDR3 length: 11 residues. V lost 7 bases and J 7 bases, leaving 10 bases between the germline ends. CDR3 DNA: TGTGCCAGCATCGGCCAGGTTGAAGCTTTCTTT. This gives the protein CASIGQVEAFF.

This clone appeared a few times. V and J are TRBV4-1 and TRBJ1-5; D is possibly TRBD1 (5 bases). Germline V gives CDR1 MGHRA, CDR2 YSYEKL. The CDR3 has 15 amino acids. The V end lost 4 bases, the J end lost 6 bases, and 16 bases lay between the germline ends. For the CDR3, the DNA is TGCGCCAGCAGCCCCGAGGGTAGGGGACTTCAGCCCCAGCATTTT. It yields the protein CASSPEGRGLQPQHF.

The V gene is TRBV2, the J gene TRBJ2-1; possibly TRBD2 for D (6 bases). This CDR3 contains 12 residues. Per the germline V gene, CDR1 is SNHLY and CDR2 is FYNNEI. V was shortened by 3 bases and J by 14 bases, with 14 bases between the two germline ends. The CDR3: CASSETRGLEFF. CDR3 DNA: TGTGCCAGCAGTGAGACGAGGGGACTCGAGTTCTTC.

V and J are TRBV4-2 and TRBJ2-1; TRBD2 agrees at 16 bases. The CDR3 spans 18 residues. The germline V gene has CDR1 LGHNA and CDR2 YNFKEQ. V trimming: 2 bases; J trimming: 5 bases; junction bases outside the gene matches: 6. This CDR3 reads CASSQLPGTSGRDNEQFF. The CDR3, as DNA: TGTGCCAGCAGCCAACTTCCCGGGACTAGCGGGAGGGACAATGAGCAGTTCTTC.

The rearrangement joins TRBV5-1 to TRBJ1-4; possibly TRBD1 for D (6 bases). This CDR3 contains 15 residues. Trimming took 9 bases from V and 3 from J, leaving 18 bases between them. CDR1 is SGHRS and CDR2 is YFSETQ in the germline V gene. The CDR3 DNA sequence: TGCGCCACCCGCGGGGGGGGCCTGTCTAATGAAAAACTGTTTTTT. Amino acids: CATRGGGLSNEKLFF.

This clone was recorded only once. CDR3 amino acids: CASSAGRAGSPLHF. The CDR3 nucleotides are TGTGCCAGCAGTGCAGGGAGGGCTGGTTCACCCCTCCACTTT. The rearrangement joins TRBV2 to TRBJ1-6; TRBD1 might be the D (5 bases). Germline-derived CDR1 and CDR2 are SNHLY and FYNNEI. Between the trimmed V and J ends, which lost 4 bases and 9 bases, there was a span of 13 bases. The CDR3 contains 14 residues.

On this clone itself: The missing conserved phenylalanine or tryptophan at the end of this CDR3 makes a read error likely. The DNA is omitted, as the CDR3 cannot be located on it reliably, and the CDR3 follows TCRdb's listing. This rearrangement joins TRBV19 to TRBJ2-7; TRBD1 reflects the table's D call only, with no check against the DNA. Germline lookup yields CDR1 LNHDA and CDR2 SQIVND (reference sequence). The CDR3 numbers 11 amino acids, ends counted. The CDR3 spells CASSLRQGSLA.

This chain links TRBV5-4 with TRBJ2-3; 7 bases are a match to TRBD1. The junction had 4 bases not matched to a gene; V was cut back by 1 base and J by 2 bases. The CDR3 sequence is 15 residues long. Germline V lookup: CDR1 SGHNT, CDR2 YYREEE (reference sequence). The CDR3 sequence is CASSLRQGVTDTQYF. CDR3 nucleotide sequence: TGTGCCAGCAGCTTGCGGCAGGGGGTCACAGATACGCAGTATTTT. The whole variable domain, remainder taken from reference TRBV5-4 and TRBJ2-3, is ETGVTQSPTHLIKTRGQQVTLRCSSQSGHNTVSWYQQALGQGPQFIFQYYREEENGRGNFPPRFSGLQFPNYSSELNVNALELDDSALYLCASSLRQGVTDTQYFGPGTRLTVL.

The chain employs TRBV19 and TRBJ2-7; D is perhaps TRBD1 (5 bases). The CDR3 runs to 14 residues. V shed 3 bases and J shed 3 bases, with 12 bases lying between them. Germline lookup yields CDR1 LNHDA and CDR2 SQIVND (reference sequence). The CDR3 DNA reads TGTGCCAGTAGTATTGGGGCAGAGGTCTACGAGCAGTACTTC. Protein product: CASSIGAEVYEQYF.

For the CDR3, the DNA is TGCGCCAGCAGTGAGTTGGGCCTCAATGAGCAGTTCTTC. Its translation: CASSELGLNEQFF. The V call is TRBV10-1, the J call TRBJ2-1; D unclear. The CDR3 runs to 13 residues. The germline V and J ends were trimmed by 1 base and 6 bases, with 7 bases remaining between them. Germline CDR1 reads WNHNN; CDR2 reads SYGVQD (reference sequence).